Below are 28 T cell receptor beta chains sequenced from a single sample in a study of T cell changes during pregnancy in multiple sclerosis. The method was immunoSEQ multiplex PCR; TCRdb's version includes in-frame clones alone and lacks a portion of them. The sample shows some 41,000 clones, about 92% of them seen only once. The sample was CD8+ T cells from peripheral blood mononuclear cells, taken in the first trimester of pregnancy. Source of these receptors: a female donor with multiple sclerosis, enrolled in a pregnancy study.

J is TRBJ1-2 and V is TRBV20-1; D possibly corresponds to TRBD1 (6 bases). This CDR3 has 11 amino acids. In germline, CDR1 is DFQATT, CDR2 SNEGSKA (reference sequence). V lost 3 bases and J 7 bases, leaving 9 bases between the germline ends. CDR3 region: CSASRGFGYTF. In nucleotides, the CDR3 is TGCAGTGCTAGCAGGGGATTTGGCTACACCTTC.

The gene calls are TRBV21-1 and TRBJ1-2; the table's D gene call, TRBD1, was not cross checked with the DNA. TRBV21-1 is tagged as a pseudogene. The CDR3 extends over 15 amino acids. The chain's CDR3 is CASSASQGRNYGYTF. The DNA of the CDR3 is TGTGCCAGCAGCGCCTCACAGGGAAGGAACTATGGCTACACCTTC.

The V call is TRBV6-5, the J call TRBJ2-2; D is possibly TRBD2 (5 bases). V was pared by 6 bases and J by 5 bases, with 16 bases between. Germline assignment: CDR1 MNHEY and CDR2 SVGAGI. The CDR3 covers 15 residues. The CDR3 DNA reads TGTGCCAGCAGCCGACTAACGACGGGGACCGGGGAGCTGTTTTTT. Its protein is CASSRLTTGTGELFF.

The genes are TRBV5-1 and TRBJ2-2, with a weak D call TRBD1 (6 bases). Germline CDR1 is SGHRS and CDR2 is YFSETQ. V dropped 2 bases and J dropped 4 bases, with 12 bases sitting between them. The CDR3 loop spans 15 amino acids. As DNA, the CDR3 is TGCGCCAGCAGCTTTATCAGGGGCCCCACCGGGGAGCTGTTTTTT. Its translation: CASSFIRGPTGELFF.

The chain recombines TRBV30 with TRBJ2-2, with unresolved D. The CDR3 is 12 amino acids. Trimming removed 4 bases from V and 5 bases from J, with 8 bases in between. Germline V gene sequence: CDR1 GTSNPN, CDR2 SVGIG (reference sequence). Written as DNA, the CDR3 is TGTGCCTGGAATCCCGTGACCGGGGAGCTGTTTTTT. As protein: CAWNPVTGELFF.

The chain uses TRBV6-5 and TRBJ2-1; 8 bases fit TRBD2. CDR3 length equals 16 residues. Germline lookup yields CDR1 MNHEY and CDR2 SVGAGI. Germline trimming cut 0 bases from V and 2 bases from J; bases unmatched to any gene: 3. The CDR3 here is CASSYSTGGAYNEQFF. CDR3 DNA: TGTGCCAGCAGTTACTCGACCGGGGGGGCCTACAATGAGCAGTTCTTC.

The chain recombines TRBV27 with TRBJ1-2, with 10 bases matching TRBD1. After removal of 6 bases from V and 7 bases from J, the junction contained 11 bases not matched to a gene. Germline CDR1 reads MNHEY; CDR2 reads SMNVEV (reference sequence). This CDR3 is built from 15 residues. This CDR3 is CASRPQTGGASGYTF. In DNA, the CDR3 is TGTGCCAGCAGACCACAGACAGGGGGCGCTTCTGGCTACACCTTC.

The chain couples TRBV10-1 to TRBJ1-2, with D perhaps TRBD1 (5 bases). CDR3 length: 13 residues. V was shortened by 6 bases and J by 2 bases, with 10 bases between the two germline ends. CDR1 WNHNN and CDR2 SYGVQD come from the germline V gene (reference sequence). DNA of the CDR3: TGCGCCAGCAGCGGATCAGGGAACTATGGCTACACCTTC. As protein: CASSGSGNYGYTF.

The chain carries TRBV29-1 and TRBJ2-7; TRBD2 matches 11 bases. The V gene's germline CDR1 is SQVTM and CDR2 ANQGSEA. CDR3 length: 15 amino acids. V lost 6 bases to trimming and J lost 2 bases; unmatched junction nucleotides: 9. CDR3: CSVVGTSGGAYEQYF. In DNA form, the CDR3 reads TGCAGCGTAGTCGGGACTAGCGGAGGAGCCTACGAGCAGTACTTC.

The chain is built from TRBV6-5 and TRBJ1-1, with D unclear. The germline V and J ends were trimmed by 8 bases and 5 bases, with 12 bases remaining between them. The CDR3 is 12 amino acids. From germline, CDR1 is MNHEY and CDR2 SVGAGI. The CDR3 loop reads CASSDGGTEAFF. The CDR3 region has the DNA TGTGCCAGCTCGGACGGCGGGACTGAAGCTTTCTTT.

The gene calls are TRBV7-3 and TRBJ2-3, with 8 bases identical to TRBD2. The length of the CDR3 is 14 residues. The germline CDR1 and CDR2 sequences are SGHTA and FQGTGA. Germline trimming cut 2 bases from V and 6 bases from J; bases unmatched to any gene: 4. This chain's CDR3 is CASSLGAGVDTQYF. For the CDR3, the DNA is TGTGCCAGCAGCTTAGGAGCGGGGGTGGATACGCAGTATTTT.

This sequence joins TRBV27 and TRBJ1-2, with 9 nucleotides matching TRBD1. Per germline, CDR1 MNHEY and CDR2 SMNVEV (reference sequence). This CDR3 has 18 residues. Trimming cost V 7 bases and J 2 bases; bases outside gene matches: 17. The CDR3 loop reads CASILLVYRGQENYGYTF. The CDR3 DNA sequence: TGTGCCAGCATCCTTTTAGTATACAGGGGGCAGGAGAACTATGGCTACACCTTC.

The chain joins TRBV10-3 to TRBJ2-1; D gene ambiguous. The CDR3 length is 14 residues. CDR1 is ENHRY and CDR2 is SYGVKD in the germline V gene. V gave up 3 bases and J gave up 8 bases, with 14 bases separating them. CDR3 nucleotide sequence: TGTGCCATCAGTGAATCGCAGTCCCACGATGAGCAGTTCTTC. Its protein product is CAISESQSHDEQFF.

V and J are TRBV30 and TRBJ1-2; D remains unclear. The ends were cut back, 0 bases at V and 4 bases at J, with 15 bases in the middle. This CDR3 spans 15 amino acids. The germline V gene encodes CDR1 GTSNPN and CDR2 SVGIG (reference sequence). The CDR3 bases are TGTGCCTGGAGTGTCCTTGAGCTGGCAGGCTATGGCTACACCTTC. As protein: CAWSVLELAGYGYTF.

The gene calls are TRBV11-3 and TRBJ2-7, with 7 bases aligning to TRBD2. The CDR3 runs 11 residues. V shed 4 bases, J shed 6 bases, and the junction held 0 bases outside the gene matches. The germline gives CDR1 SGHNT, CDR2 YENEEA. The CDR3 loop reads CASSWGGEQYF. As DNA, the CDR3 is TGTGCCAGCAGCTGGGGGGGCGAGCAGTACTTC. The full variable domain, completed using reference TRBV11-3 and TRBJ2-7, is EAGVVQSPRYKIIEKKQPVAFWCNPISGHNTLYWYLQNLGQGPELLIRYENEEAVDDSQLPKDRFSAERLKGVDSTLKIQPAELGDSAVYLCASSWGGEQYFGPGTRLTVT.

The V call is TRBV13, the J call TRBJ2-7; 8 nucleotides agree with TRBD2. The germline gives CDR1 PRHDT, CDR2 FYEKMQ (reference sequence). V gave up 4 bases and J gave up 6 bases; unmatched junction bases: 8. The CDR3 extends over 14 amino acids. CDR3 sequence: CASSSGGHSPEQYF. The CDR3 bases are TGTGCCAGCAGCTCGGGGGGGCATTCCCCCGAGCAGTACTTC.

CDR3 amino acids: CAWRRGDRGHQNTEAFF. CDR3 in DNA: TGTGCCTGGAGACGAGGGGACAGGGGGCACCAGAACACTGAAGCTTTCTTT. This chain links TRBV30 with TRBJ1-1; 12 bases are shared with TRBD1. There are 17 residues in the CDR3. Trimming took 3 bases from V and 1 from J; bases not matched to a gene: 9. Per the germline V gene, CDR1 is GTSNPN and CDR2 is SVGIG (reference sequence).

The gene calls are TRBV4-3 and TRBJ1-1; TRBD1 is a possible D gene (6 bases). Between the trimmed V and J ends, which lost 6 bases and 5 bases, there was a span of 19 bases. Looked up from germline, CDR1 is LGHNA and CDR2 is YSLEER. This CDR3 has 15 amino acids. CDR3 sequence reads: CASRATTGLWTEAFF. For the CDR3, the DNA is TGCGCCAGCAGGGCGACCACAGGGTTATGGACTGAAGCTTTCTTT.

This rearrangement joins TRBV11-2 to TRBJ1-1; no clear D. The CDR3 extends over 12 amino acids. Trimming took off 5 bases at V and 3 bases at J, with 7 bases between the two ends. Looked up from germline, CDR1 is SGHAT and CDR2 is FQNNGV. The CDR3 reads CASSPGDTEAFF. CDR3 in DNA: TGTGCCAGCAGCCCCGGGGACACTGAAGCTTTCTTT.

The V gene is TRBV10-2, the J gene TRBJ2-2; 10 bases fit TRBD1. The ends lost 2 bases at V and 4 bases at J; junction bases unmatched: 4. The CDR3 contains 16 residues. CDR1 is WSHSY, CDR2 SAAADI, per germline. CDR3 nucleotides: TGCGCCAGCAGTGAGGCTCGGACAGGGGGCACCGGGGAGCTGTTTTTT. It translates to CASSEARTGGTGELFF.

V gene TRBV27 combines with J gene TRBJ1-3; 9 nucleotides match TRBD1. The germline CDR1 and CDR2 sequences are MNHEY and SMNVEV (reference sequence). V shed 6 bases and J 4 bases; nucleotides not matched to a gene: 7. This CDR3 spans 15 amino acids. CDR3 nucleotide sequence: TGTGCCAGCAGCCAACAGGGGGCGCGGGGAAACACCATATATTTT. Protein: CASSQQGARGNTIYF.

In its sample, this clone was seen once. A read error may produce the germline difference seen at one junction end. This chain connects TRBV5-6 to TRBJ1-4, with D possibly matching TRBD1 (5 bases). The CDR3 sequence is 12 residues long. Germline V gives CDR1 SGHDT, CDR2 YYEEEE. The CDR3 DNA sequence: TGTGCCAGCAGCTTGGGACAGAATGTGGGGATTTTT. Translating it yields CASSLGQNVGIF.

In this sample, this clone turned up once. This chain uses TRBV23-1 with TRBJ1-1; D not resolved. TRBV23-1 is recorded as an ORF, its role being uncertain. V was shortened by 6 bases and J by 4 bases, with 12 bases between the two germline ends. This CDR3 contains 13 residues. The CDR3 loop is CASSALPSTEAFF. CDR3 sequence (DNA): TGCGCCAGCAGCGCCCTGCCGAGCACTGAAGCTTTCTTT.

The gene calls are TRBV6-1 and TRBJ1-1, with a tentative D call TRBD1 (6 bases). Germline assignment: CDR1 MNHNS and CDR2 SASEGT. The CDR3 is made up of 15 amino acids. Trimming took off 5 bases at V and 0 bases at J, with 13 bases between the two ends. The CDR3 DNA sequence: TGTGCCAGCAGTAGACAGGCTGGAATGAACACTGAAGCTTTCTTT. Protein sequence: CASSRQAGMNTEAFF.

In DNA, the CDR3 is TGTGCCAGCAGTTACTCGACTACCAATCAGCCCCAGCATTTT. This gives the protein CASSYSTTNQPQHF. V gene TRBV6-5 combines with J gene TRBJ1-5; D is unclear. The CDR3 has 14 amino acids. From germline, CDR1 is MNHEY and CDR2 SVGAGI. The germline V and J ends were trimmed by 0 bases and 3 bases, with 6 bases remaining between them.

The chain carries TRBV2 and TRBJ2-1; no clear D. V lost 8 bases, J lost 4 bases, and 3 bases lay in between. In germline, CDR1 is SNHLY, CDR2 FYNNEI. The length of the CDR3 is 10 residues. CDR3 amino acids: CASQYNEQFF. In DNA, the CDR3 is TGTGCCAGCCAGTACAATGAGCAGTTCTTC. Complete variable domain (other parts from reference TRBV2 and TRBJ2-1): EPEVTQTPSHQVTQMGQEVILRCVPISNHLYFYWYRQILGQKVEFLVSFYNNEISEKSEIFDDQFSVERPDGSNFTLKIRSTKLEDSAMYFCASQYNEQFFGPGTRLTVL.

The gene calls are TRBV4-3 and TRBJ2-2; perhaps TRBD1 as D (5 bases). Trimming removed 0 bases from V and 10 bases from J, with 15 bases in between. The CDR3 sequence is 15 residues long. CDR1 is LGHNA, CDR2 YSLEER, per germline. The CDR3 region is CASSQDRDPTAELFF. The DNA of the CDR3 is TGCGCCAGCAGCCAAGATCGAGACCCGACAGCGGAGCTGTTTTTT.

The J gene is TRBJ1-1, the V gene TRBV6-1; 8 bases align to TRBD1. CDR3 length: 15 residues. Unmatched junction bases numbered 6, after V lost 3 bases and J lost 3 bases. Germline CDR1 and CDR2: MNHNS and SASEGT. CDR3 bases: TGTGCCAGCAGTGACAGGGGGCGCATCGACACTGAAGCTTTCTTT. Residues: CASSDRGRIDTEAFF.